These 30 T cell receptor beta chains were all obtained from the same sample, sequenced in a study of human T cells and chemical hapten exposure. As to time point: patch test 2, 6 weeks after DPC sensitization. Treatment indicated: therapeutic diphenylcyclopropenone sensitization with weekly scalp DPC. A single record per CDR3 protein comes from TCRdb applying MiXCR to the RACE reads. The sample shows about 140,000 distinct CDR3 sequences, roughly 10% of them seen only once. Material: whole blood, obtained in connection with sensitization to the hapten diphenylcyclopropenone (DPC). These receptors were obtained from a woman between 50 and 59 years old with alopecia areata. Some clones in this sample may be carry-over from other donors' samples.

This clonotype has only a few counts. One junction end does not reproduce the germline sequence, and a read error may be involved. The chain employs TRBV7-7 and TRBJ2-2, with D possibly being TRBD1 or TRBD2 (6 bases each). The CDR3 length is 13 residues. Germline CDR1 and CDR2: SSHAT and FNYEAQ (reference sequence). The DNA of the CDR3 is TGTGCTAGCAGCCTAGGGGGGAGCGGGGAGCTGTTTTTT. It yields the protein CASSLGGSGELFF.

This chain joins TRBV7-9 and TRBJ2-2; D is possibly TRBD1 (5 bases). V lost 1 base and J 9 bases, leaving 12 bases between the germline ends. Germline values: CDR1 SEHNR, CDR2 FQNEAQ (reference sequence). This CDR3 has 14 residues. The CDR3 reads CASSLVTASRELFF. As DNA, the CDR3 is TGTGCCAGCAGCTTAGTGACAGCTTCTCGGGAGCTGTTTTTT.

The chain employs TRBV28 and TRBJ2-7, with TRBD2 identical over 8 bases. The CDR3 has 16 residues. Trimming removed 6 bases from V and 2 bases from J; junction bases left unmatched: 12. Germline loops: CDR1 MDHEN, CDR2 SYDVKM. This CDR3 is CASRLRGGGKAYEQYF. The CDR3 DNA reads TGTGCCAGCAGGCTCCGGGGCGGGGGGAAAGCCTACGAGCAGTACTTC.

This clonotype was observed a handful of times. This chain links TRBV7-8 with TRBJ2-5; 11 bases match TRBD1. The CDR3 has 15 amino acids. Germline assignment: CDR1 SGHVS and CDR2 FQNEAQ. V was clipped by 5 bases and J by 7 bases; unmatched bases: 9. The CDR3 sequence is CASSPRPGQGGTQYF. In DNA, the CDR3 is TGTGCCAGCAGCCCGCGACCGGGACAGGGGGGGACCCAGTACTTC. Full variable domain (remainder filled in from reference TRBV7-8 and TRBJ2-5): GAGVSQSPRYKVAKRGQDVALRCDPISGHVSLFWYQQALGQGPEFLTYFQNEAQLDKSGLPSDRFFAERPEGSVSTLKIQRTQQEDSAVYLCASSPRPGQGGTQYFGPGTRLLVL.

The chain carries TRBV11-2 and TRBJ2-7; D not certain. CDR3 length equals 12 residues. Germline CDR1 reads SGHAT; CDR2 reads FQNNGV. Trimming removed 7 bases at V and 4 bases at J, with 11 bases between. The CDR3 here is CASTPFNYEQYF. CDR3 sequence (DNA): TGTGCCAGCACGCCCTTTAATTACGAGCAGTACTTC.

This clonotype was seen only a few times. The chain links TRBV25-1 to TRBJ2-5; D ambiguous. CDR1 MGHDK and CDR2 SYGVNS come from the germline V gene. V was trimmed by 2 bases and J by 5 bases, leaving 15 bases between them. The CDR3 totals 15 residues. The CDR3 loop reads CASSEEQLDGETQYF. Here the CDR3 DNA reads TGTGCCAGCAGTGAAGAGCAGCTGGATGGGGAGACCCAGTACTTC.

This clonotype turned up a few times. This sequence joins TRBV11-2 and TRBJ2-1, with D tentatively TRBD2 (6 bases). This CDR3 contains 19 residues. Germline V gene lookup returns CDR1 SGHAT and CDR2 FQNNGV. V lost 5 bases, J lost 2 bases, and 25 bases lay in between. CDR3 sequence reads: CASSPQLRGQAGTYNEQFF. The CDR3 bases are TGTGCCAGCAGCCCCCAATTGCGGGGCCAGGCAGGCACCTACAATGAGCAGTTCTTC.

V is TRBV28 and J is TRBJ1-1; tentatively, D is TRBD1 (6 bases). Germline V gene data show CDR1 as MDHEN and CDR2 as SYDVKM. Trimming removed 3 bases from V and 5 bases from J, with 13 bases in between. The CDR3 loop spans 14 amino acids. The CDR3 DNA follows: TGTGCCAGCAGTTTCCCCCACAGGGTTACTGAAGCTTTCTTT. This encodes CASSFPHRVTEAFF.

Written as DNA, the CDR3 is TGCAGTGCTAGATTGAATCAGGGGATCACCGGGGAGCTGTTTTTT. Translating gives CSARLNQGITGELFF. The V gene is TRBV20-1, the J gene TRBJ2-2; the D gene is possibly TRBD1 (6 bases). V was shortened by 2 bases and J by 4 bases, with 14 bases between the two germline ends. Germline V gives CDR1 DFQATT, CDR2 SNEGSKA (reference sequence). This CDR3 has 15 amino acids.

Ten or more counts support this clonotype. This chain links TRBV11-2 with TRBJ1-1; 10 nucleotides match TRBD1. Germline CDR1 reads SGHAT; CDR2 reads FQNNGV. V lost 6 bases and J lost 1; bases outside the gene matches: 5. The CDR3 spans 15 residues. In DNA, the CDR3 is TGTGCCAGCAGTCCCGGGACAGGGGCGAACACTGAAGCTTTCTTT. Protein: CASSPGTGANTEAFF. Using reference TRBV11-2 and TRBJ1-1 for the parts outside the CDR3, the full variable domain is EAGVAQSPRYKIIEKRQSVAFWCNPISGHATLYWYQQILGQGPKLLIQFQNNGVVDDSQLPKDRFSAERLKGVDSTLKIQPAKLEDSAVYLCASSPGTGANTEAFFGQGTRLTVV.

There are a few counts of this clonotype. The chain combines TRBV5-1 with TRBJ2-7; D not resolved. Germline V gene data show CDR1 as SGHRS and CDR2 as YFSETQ. V lost 0 bases and J 0 bases, leaving 7 bases between the germline ends. This CDR3 spans 14 amino acids. The CDR3 is CASSLDLVSYEQYF. CDR3 DNA: TGCGCCAGCAGCTTGGACTTGGTCTCCTACGAGCAGTACTTC.

This clonotype was detected only a few times. CDR3 DNA sequence: TGTGCCAGCAGTTTAAACGCTGAAGCTTTCTTT. Translated, it gives CASSLNAEAFF. The rearrangement links TRBV28 to TRBJ1-1, with D uncertain. The CDR3 sequence is 11 residues long. Germline assignment: CDR1 MDHEN and CDR2 SYDVKM. Trimming removed 2 bases at V and 6 bases at J, with 4 bases between.

The gene calls are TRBV12-3 or TRBV12-4 and TRBJ2-1, with D perhaps TRBD1 (5 bases). The V and J ends lost 3 bases and 12 bases respectively, with 15 bases between them. The CDR3 is 13 amino acids. Here the CDR3 DNA reads TGTGCCAGCAGTTTTGGGCGAGCAAGGGGGCAGTTCTTC. Its protein is CASSFGRARGQFF.

This sequence joins TRBV5-1 and TRBJ2-1; 12 bases align to TRBD2. In germline, CDR1 is SGHRS, CDR2 YFSETQ. Trimming removed 3 bases from V and 4 bases from J; junction bases left unmatched: 2. The length of the CDR3 is 15 residues. Written as DNA, the CDR3 is TGCGCCAGCAGCTGGACTAGCGGGAAGTACAATGAGCAGTTCTTC. It encodes CASSWTSGKYNEQFF.

In this sample, this clonotype turned up many times. The rearrangement links TRBV20-1 to TRBJ1-2, with a tentative D call TRBD1 (6 bases). The CDR3 runs to 14 residues. CDR1 and CDR2 from the germline V gene are DFQATT and SNEGSKA (reference sequence). Trimming pared 3 bases from V and 8 bases from J, leaving 19 bases between. This chain's CDR3 is CSARRPLGGTGYTF. The CDR3 region has the DNA TGCAGTGCTAGGCGCCCGTTGGGGGGGACAGGCTACACCTTC.

Many counts were recorded for this clonotype. The V call is TRBV18, the J call TRBJ2-3; D is unresolved. Trimming pared 6 bases from V and 0 bases from J, leaving 4 bases between. CDR3 length: 12 residues. The germline V gene has CDR1 KGHSH and CDR2 LQKENI. The chain's CDR3 is CASSPSTDTQYF. Written as DNA, the CDR3 is TGTGCCAGCTCGCCCAGCACAGATACGCAGTATTTT.

The rearrangement joins TRBV20-1 to TRBJ2-3; D is undetermined. V was cut by 6 bases and J by 0 bases, with 16 bases left in between. The CDR3 consists of 15 residues. CDR1 and CDR2 from the germline V gene are DFQATT and SNEGSKA (reference sequence). This chain's CDR3 is CSATHSRKSTDTQYF. DNA of the CDR3: TGCAGTGCAACCCATTCCCGGAAGAGCACAGATACGCAGTATTTT.

The chain employs TRBV18 and TRBJ1-2; no firm D call. Trimming pared 6 bases from V and 0 bases from J, leaving 11 bases between. Germline V gene data show CDR1 as KGHSH and CDR2 as LQKENI. The length of the CDR3 is 14 residues. As DNA, the CDR3 is TGTGCCAGCTCTCACGAGGCAACTAACTATGGCTACACCTTC. This codes for CASSHEATNYGYTF.

This clonotype was seen at least ten times. The J gene is TRBJ2-2, the V gene TRBV5-1; 10 bases are a match to TRBD2. With V trimmed by 8 bases and J by 3 bases, 13 bases remained unmatched. The CDR3 loop spans 17 amino acids. Germline lookup yields CDR1 SGHRS and CDR2 YFSETQ. The CDR3 nucleotides are TGCGCCAGTGGTACGGGACTAGCGTTGGTGGACACCGGGGAGCTGTTTTTT. Amino acid sequence: CASGTGLALVDTGELFF.

Many counts were recorded for this clonotype. This chain connects TRBV21-1 to TRBJ1-1. TRBV21-1 is listed as a pseudogene. CDR3 length: 14 amino acids. The DNA of the CDR3 is TGTGCCAGCAGCAAAAGGATCAAGAGAACTGAAGCTTTCTTT. This encodes CASSKRIKRTEAFF.

This clonotype appeared many times. The J gene is TRBJ2-7, the V gene TRBV27; 9 bases match TRBD1. The germline gives CDR1 MNHEY, CDR2 SMNVEV (reference sequence). This CDR3 contains 15 residues. With 6 bases clipped from V and 3 bases from J, the junction kept 9 bases outside the gene matches. The CDR3 coding sequence is TGTGCCAGCAGACCCGGGACAGGGTACGTCTACGAGCAGTACTTC. Amino acid sequence: CASRPGTGYVYEQYF.

The V gene is TRBV7-2, the J gene TRBJ1-5; the D gene is possibly TRBD1 (6 bases). Trimming took 5 bases from V and 0 from J, leaving 14 bases between them. This CDR3 has 16 residues. The germline CDR1 and CDR2 sequences are SGHTA and FQGNSA. The CDR3, as DNA: TGTGCCAGCAGCCAAGACAGGCCCTATAGCAATCAGCCCCAGCATTTT. Translation gives CASSQDRPYSNQPQHF. Variable domain in full (rest from reference TRBV7-2 and TRBJ1-5): GAGVSQSPSNKVTEKGKDVELRCDPISGHTALYWYRQSLGQGLEFLIYFQGNSAPDKSGLPSDRFSAERTGGSVSTLTIQRTQQEDSAVYLCASSQDRPYSNQPQHFGDGTRLSIL.

The chain carries TRBV5-6 and TRBJ1-6; no definite D call. In germline, CDR1 is SGHDT, CDR2 YYEEEE. The CDR3 has 12 residues. Trimming pared 7 bases from V and 6 bases from J, leaving 8 bases between. CDR3 DNA: TGTGCCAGCGGCGTGGCTAATTCACCCCTCCACTTT. Translated, it gives CASGVANSPLHF.

This clonotype came up a few times. DNA of the CDR3: TGTGCCAGCAGCTTAGGAGGGGGCAAGACTGAAGCTTTCTTT. It yields the protein CASSLGGGKTEAFF. The genes are TRBV7-3 and TRBJ1-1, with 7 bases that match TRBD1. V lost 2 bases to trimming and J lost 5 bases; unmatched junction nucleotides: 5. The CDR3 spans 14 residues. In germline, CDR1 is SGHTA, CDR2 FQGTGA.

At least ten counts were recorded for this clonotype. V gene TRBV6-2 or TRBV6-3 combines with J gene TRBJ2-2, with 8 bases aligning to TRBD2. With V trimmed by 5 bases and J by 9 bases, 20 bases remained unmatched. Per the germline V gene, CDR1 is MNHEY and CDR2 is SVGEGT. This CDR3 is 18 amino acids long. DNA for the CDR3: TGTGCCAGCAGTCGAATACCTCCGGGACTAGGCGGAGTCCGGGAGCTGTTTTTT. Its protein is CASSRIPPGLGGVRELFF.

This chain joins TRBV3-1 and TRBJ1-1, with D unclear. CDR3 length: 15 amino acids. In germline, CDR1 is LGHDT, CDR2 YNNKEL (reference sequence). Trimming left V 1 base short and J 0 bases short, with 9 bases between. The CDR3 region has the DNA TGTGCCAGCAGCCAAGCCACGGTGATGAACACTGAAGCTTTCTTT. Amino acid sequence: CASSQATVMNTEAFF.

In its sample, this clonotype was seen a few times. The chain recombines TRBV9 with TRBJ2-1; unclear D gene. The germline V gene encodes CDR1 SGDLS and CDR2 YYNGEE. The CDR3 is made up of 16 amino acids. Trimming cost V 4 bases and J 4 bases, with 18 bases left between them. In nucleotides, the CDR3 is TGTGCCAGCAGCAGAGAGGCGGCCCTATCATACAATGAGCAGTTCTTC. This gives the protein CASSREAALSYNEQFF.

There are many counts of this clonotype. V is TRBV6-1 and J is TRBJ2-2; 8 positions match TRBD1. From germline, CDR1 is MNHNS and CDR2 SASEGT. The V and J ends lost 3 bases and 6 bases, in that order; junction bases with no gene match: 3. The CDR3 covers 14 residues. The CDR3 bases are TGTGCCAGCAGTGATCTACAGGGGGCCGGGGAGCTGTTTTTT. Translation gives CASSDLQGAGELFF.

This clonotype was seen a few times. The rearrangement uses TRBV28 and TRBJ2-3; D possibly corresponds to TRBD2 (6 bases). This CDR3 has 14 residues. Germline V CDR1 and CDR2: MDHEN, SYDVKM. The V end was cut by 5 bases, the J end by 3 bases, with 12 bases between. CDR3 sequence (DNA): TGTGCCAGCAGTGAGCCAGGGAGGACAGATACGCAGTATTTT. Translation gives CASSEPGRTDTQYF. The whole variable domain, filled in from reference TRBV28 and TRBJ2-3, reads DVKVTQSSRYLVKRTGEKVFLECVQDMDHENMFWYRQDPGLGLRLIYFSYDVKMKEKGDIPEGYSVSREKKERFSLILESASTNQTSMYLCASSEPGRTDTQYFGPGTRLTVL.

This clonotype was seen many times. V usage is TRBV11-2 and J usage is TRBJ1-3; tentatively, D is TRBD1 (6 bases). Germline CDR1 and CDR2: SGHAT and FQNNGV. The CDR3 consists of 17 residues. The V gene lost 2 bases and the J gene lost 4 bases, with 18 bases spanning the gap. The CDR3 DNA reads TGTGCCAGCAGCTTAACGACAGGCGGTTTAGTCGGAAACACCATATATTTT. Its protein is CASSLTTGGLVGNTIYF.